The 21 T cell receptor beta chains given below trace back to one sample, sequenced in a study of blood T cell repertoires in COVID-19. Sequenced by immunoSEQ multiplex PCR; TCRdb stores in-frame clones only, minus some. The sample includes fewer than 200,000 clones, 60% to 80% of them seen just once. The sequencing input was PBMCs or T cells enriched from blood (not recorded which). The receptors shown here come from a woman aged 45 to 65 who had recovered from COVID-19.

The chain has TRBV10-3 and TRBJ2-7, with TRBD1 identical over 8 bases. The ends lost 8 bases at V and 0 bases at J; junction bases unmatched: 3. From germline, CDR1 is ENHRY and CDR2 SYGVKD. The CDR3 extends over 13 amino acids. CDR3 nucleotides: TGTGCCATCGGGACAGGCAGCTCCTACGAGCAGTACTTC. Protein product: CAIGTGSSYEQYF.

The DNA of the CDR3 is TGTGCCAGCAGCTTCGCGGACACTGAAGCTTTCTTT. Amino acids: CASSFADTEAFF. V usage is TRBV7-2 and J usage is TRBJ1-1; D not certain. The germline gives CDR1 SGHTA, CDR2 FQGNSA. This CDR3 contains 12 residues. V was clipped by 3 bases and J by 3 bases, with 5 bases between them. The full variable domain, its missing parts supplied by reference TRBV7-2 and TRBJ1-1, is GAGVSQSPSNKVTEKGKDVELRCDPISGHTALYWYRQSLGQGLEFLIYFQGNSAPDKSGLPSDRFSAERTGGSVSTLTIQRTQQEDSAVYLCASSFADTEAFFGQGTRLTVV.

This sequence joins TRBV7-2 and TRBJ2-2; 8 bases fit TRBD2. The CDR3 loop spans 15 amino acids. CDR1 is SGHTA, CDR2 FQGNSA, per germline. The V segment lost 6 bases and the J segment 1 base; nucleotides outside the gene matches: 4. The CDR3 sequence is CASRGREGNTGELFF. The CDR3 DNA follows: TGTGCCAGCAGGGGACGGGAGGGGAACACCGGGGAGCTGTTTTTT.

This clone was picked up one time. This CDR3 is CSAREVAEQFF. The CDR3 region has the DNA TGCAGTGCTAGAGAGGTGGCTGAGCAGTTCTTC. The genes are TRBV20-1 and TRBJ2-1; no clear D gene. Germline lookup yields CDR1 DFQATT and CDR2 SNEGSKA (reference sequence). The CDR3 spans 11 residues. V lost 0 bases and J 9 bases, leaving 6 bases between the germline ends.

This clone was detected only a few times. The chain is built from TRBV27 and TRBJ2-1, with 7 bases fitting TRBD1. The V segment lost 5 bases and the J segment 5 bases; nucleotides outside the gene matches: 3. The germline V gene has CDR1 MNHEY and CDR2 SMNVEV (reference sequence). This CDR3 comprises 13 residues. CDR3 amino acids: CASSHGTDNEQFF. The CDR3 nucleotides are TGTGCCAGCAGTCACGGGACAGACAATGAGCAGTTCTTC.

This clone appeared a single time. This chain connects TRBV3-1 (or the pseudogene TRBV3-2) to TRBJ1-3; 8 bases line up with TRBD1. Trimming at V came to 3 bases and at J to 2 bases, leaving 3 bases not matched to a gene. The germline V gene has CDR1 LGHDT and CDR2 YNNKEL (reference sequence). There are 15 residues in the CDR3. CDR3 coding DNA: TGTGCCAGCAGCCACCCGGACAGGGCTGGAAACACCATATATTTT. Its protein product is CASSHPDRAGNTIYF.

This chain uses TRBV7-9 with TRBJ2-7; possibly TRBD2 for D (5 bases). Per germline, CDR1 SEHNR and CDR2 FQNEAQ (reference sequence). This CDR3 region has 17 residues. Trimming stripped 4 bases from V and 2 bases from J, with 21 bases between. Here the CDR3 reads CASSSPGMSYPAYEQYF. CDR3 DNA: TGTGCCAGCAGCTCCCCCGGGATGAGCTATCCTGCCTACGAGCAGTACTTC.

The V gene is TRBV10-3, the J gene TRBJ1-2; D is ambiguous. V lost 0 bases and J lost 9, with 5 bases in between. Germline CDR1 is ENHRY and CDR2 is SYGVKD. The CDR3 is 11 amino acids. The CDR3 coding sequence is TGTGCCATCAGTGAGTCAGCCCGCTACACCTTC. Its protein product is CAISESARYTF.

CDR3 region: CASSPGSPGVYGYTF. CDR3 DNA sequence: TGCGCCAGCAGCCCCGGAAGCCCCGGGGTCTATGGCTACACCTTC. The V and J genes are TRBV5-1 and TRBJ1-2; D gene unclear. V was trimmed by 4 bases and J by 4 bases, leaving 17 bases between them. The CDR3 length is 15 residues. CDR1 is SGHRS, CDR2 YFSETQ, per germline.

This clone was detected a few times. The rearrangement links TRBV20-1 to TRBJ1-2, with TRBD1 matching 7 bases. CDR1 DFQATT and CDR2 SNEGSKA come from the germline V gene (reference sequence). The CDR3 length is 15 residues. The J segment lost 4 bases and the V segment lost 3 bases, leaving 11 bases of the junction unmatched. The CDR3 loop reads CSASPMGQYSYGYTF. The CDR3 DNA is TGCAGTGCTAGTCCTATGGGACAGTATAGCTATGGCTACACCTTC.

This clone occurred once. The J gene is TRBJ2-5, the V gene TRBV6-5; 8 nucleotides line up with TRBD1. There are 14 residues in the CDR3. The V gene end was trimmed by 5 bases and the J gene end by 5 bases; junction bases not matched to a gene: 7. Germline lookup yields CDR1 MNHEY and CDR2 SVGAGI. CDR3 residues: CASSRTGYLETQYF. CDR3 DNA sequence: TGTGCCAGCAGTAGGACAGGGTATTTGGAGACCCAGTACTTC.

The chain uses TRBV27 and TRBJ2-1; a possible D gene is TRBD2 (6 bases). The CDR3 consists of 15 residues. Germline CDR1 reads MNHEY; CDR2 reads SMNVEV (reference sequence). V lost 3 bases to trimming and J lost 8 bases, with 17 bases between them. The CDR3 sequence is CASSFTSRRFDEQFF. CDR3 nucleotides: TGTGCCAGCAGTTTTACTAGCCGGAGGTTCGATGAGCAGTTCTTC.

The chain recombines TRBV2 with TRBJ2-1, with a weak D call TRBD2 (6 bases). Germline V gives CDR1 SNHLY, CDR2 FYNNEI. The germline V and J ends were trimmed by 6 bases and 3 bases, with 12 bases remaining between them. The CDR3 sequence is 14 residues long. CDR3 DNA sequence: TGTGCCAGCAGCCCGGAGGGCGGCTACAATGAGCAGTTCTTC. Translation: CASSPEGGYNEQFF.

The rearrangement links TRBV7-3 to TRBJ2-1; 7 nucleotides line up with TRBD1. The CDR3 runs to 17 residues. Germline-derived CDR1 and CDR2 are SGHTA and FQGTGA. The junction had 17 bases not matched to a gene; V was cut back by 5 bases and J by 7 bases. The CDR3 nucleotides read TGTGCCAGCAGCCTGACCATGCGTGAGACAGGGCGTAATGAGCAGTTCTTC. Protein: CASSLTMRETGRNEQFF.

The V gene is TRBV13, the J gene TRBJ2-1, with 9 bases identical to TRBD1. Germline lookup yields CDR1 PRHDT and CDR2 FYEKMQ (reference sequence). The CDR3 covers 21 residues. V lost 6 bases and J lost 3; bases outside the gene matches: 24. The CDR3 sequence is CASSSRGVKGTGTGSYNEQFF. CDR3 in DNA: TGTGCCAGCAGTTCCCGCGGAGTAAAAGGTACCGGGACAGGGAGCTACAATGAGCAGTTCTTC.

The chain uses TRBV15 and TRBJ1-1; a weak D match, TRBD1 (6 bases). The germline V and J ends were trimmed by 1 base and 1 base, with 13 bases remaining between them. In germline, CDR1 is LNHNV, CDR2 YYDKDF (reference sequence). The CDR3 totals 16 residues. CDR3 in amino acids: CATSRARRDTNTEAFF. CDR3 DNA: TGTGCCACCAGCAGAGCTCGCCGGGACACGAACACTGAAGCTTTCTTT. The full variable domain, rest sourced from reference TRBV15 and TRBJ1-1, is DAMVIQNPRYQVTQFGKPVTLSCSQTLNHNVMYWYQQKSSQAPKLLFHYYDKDFNNEADTPDNFQSRRPNTSFCFLDIRSPGLGDTAMYLCATSRARRDTNTEAFFGQGTRLTVV.

This chain links TRBV9 with TRBJ2-7; perhaps TRBD1 as D (6 bases). This CDR3 has 15 residues. Germline loops: CDR1 SGDLS, CDR2 YYNGEE. Trimming cost V 3 bases and J 3 bases, with 16 bases left between them. The CDR3: CASSGARDMFYEQYF. The CDR3 region has the DNA TGTGCCAGCAGCGGGGCGAGGGACATGTTCTACGAGCAGTACTTC.

Only a few counts were recorded for this clone. In nucleotides, the CDR3 is TGCGCCAGCAGCCAGGTTGCAACTAATGAAAAACTGTTTTTT. Its translation is CASSQVATNEKLFF. The chain employs TRBV5-1 and TRBJ1-4; D unclear. Germline V gene sequence: CDR1 SGHRS, CDR2 YFSETQ. This CDR3 region has 14 residues. Trimming removed 4 bases at V and 0 bases at J, with 7 bases between.

The chain uses TRBV6-1 and TRBJ1-4, with unresolved D. Germline CDR1 is MNHNS and CDR2 is SASEGT. Trimming took off 2 bases at V and 1 base at J, with 14 bases between the two ends. This CDR3 spans 17 amino acids. CDR3 nucleotides: TGTGCCAGCAGTGAAAGGCGGGGAGAAGGAACTAATGAAAAACTGTTTTTT. Translated: CASSERRGEGTNEKLFF.

This clone was seen more than once but under ten times. This rearrangement joins TRBV14 to TRBJ2-1; tentatively, D is TRBD2 (5 bases). Per the germline V gene, CDR1 is SGHDN and CDR2 is FVKESK. V shed 8 bases and J shed 0 bases, with 5 bases lying between them. This CDR3 region has 12 residues. The DNA for the CDR3 is TGTGCCAGCGGAGGCTCCTACAATGAGCAGTTCTTC. This codes for CASGGSYNEQFF.

The chain joins TRBV18 to TRBJ1-5; D is undetermined. The CDR3 totals 15 residues. V dropped 3 bases and J dropped 0 bases, with 9 bases sitting between them. Germline V gene data show CDR1 as KGHSH and CDR2 as LQKENI. CDR3 amino acids: CASSPTAVSNQPQHF. CDR3 nucleotide sequence: TGTGCCAGCTCACCCACAGCGGTTAGCAATCAGCCCCAGCATTTT.